The 10 T cell receptor beta chains below come from one sample, sequenced in a study of blood T cell repertoires in COVID-19. Some clones are missing from TCRdb's copy, which holds only in-frame ones; the method was immunoSEQ multiplex PCR. Of under 150,000 clones detected, about 84% appear once; the ten largest clones hold around 6.8%. The specimen was peripheral blood. These TCRs come from a human donor in a cohort sampled during active COVID-19.

The rearrangement uses TRBV6-4 and TRBJ2-2, with TRBD2 identical over 8 bases. There are 15 residues in the CDR3. Trimming at V came to 3 bases and at J to 4 bases, leaving 4 bases not matched to a gene. CDR1 is MRHNA and CDR2 is SNTAGT in the germline V gene. CDR3 sequence: CASSESGGITGELFF. CDR3 DNA sequence: TGTGCCAGCAGTGAAAGCGGGGGCATCACCGGGGAGCTGTTTTTT.

Remarks on this clone: This sample includes further DNA sequences coding for the same CDR3. The chain carries TRBV4-3 and TRBJ2-7; D gene ambiguous. V gave up 0 bases and J gave up 0 bases, with 9 bases separating them. This CDR3 spans 15 amino acids. Germline V lookup: CDR1 LGHNA, CDR2 YSLEER. The DNA for the CDR3 is TGCGCCAGCAGCCAAGAAAGAGGTAGCTCCTACGAGCAGTACTTC. Protein: CASSQERGSSYEQYF.

CDR3 nucleotides: TGCGCCAGCAGCCAAGACGGGGGTTTAGGCACTGAAGCTTTCTTT. This encodes CASSQDGGLGTEAFF. The rearrangement joins TRBV4-3 to TRBJ1-1, with D possibly being TRBD1 (5 bases). Deletions cut 0 bases from V and 4 bases from J, with 12 bases between. The CDR3 runs to 15 residues. Per the germline V gene, CDR1 is LGHNA and CDR2 is YSLEER.

The V gene is TRBV3-1 (or the pseudogene TRBV3-2), the J gene TRBJ2-7; 9 bases map to TRBD1. V shed 4 bases, J shed 3 bases, and the junction held 7 bases outside the gene matches. The CDR3 consists of 15 residues. Germline values: CDR1 LGHDT, CDR2 YNNKEL (reference sequence). CDR3 amino acids: CASSLGTGRGYEQYF. The CDR3, as DNA: TGTGCCAGCAGCCTCGGGACAGGGAGGGGCTACGAGCAGTACTTC.

This sequence joins TRBV19 and TRBJ2-5; D is unresolved. Germline values: CDR1 LNHDA, CDR2 SQIVND (reference sequence). The CDR3 contains 11 residues. With 4 bases removed from V and 5 bases from J, the gap between germline ends came to 5 bases. CDR3 sequence reads: CASSSRETQYF. CDR3 nucleotides: TGTGCCAGTAGTAGCAGGGAGACCCAGTACTTC.

The chain uses TRBV3-1 (or the pseudogene TRBV3-2) and TRBJ2-7; D remains ambiguous. The CDR3 extends over 14 amino acids. V was shortened by 4 bases and J by 2 bases, with 12 bases between the two germline ends. Germline V gene data show CDR1 as LGHDT and CDR2 as YNNKEL (reference sequence). In DNA, the CDR3 is TGTGCCAGCAGCCCCCGGGTCCCGCCCTACGAGCAGTACTTC. Translating it yields CASSPRVPPYEQYF.

This clone appeared a few times. DNA for the CDR3: TGTGCCAGCAGCTTAAAAGGGGGTACTGAAGCTTTCTTT. Amino acid sequence: CASSLKGGTEAFF. The rearrangement uses TRBV11-2 and TRBJ1-1; D might be TRBD1 (6 bases). The CDR3 is made up of 13 amino acids. Per germline, CDR1 SGHAT and CDR2 FQNNGV. Trimming took off 2 bases at V and 5 bases at J, with 9 bases between the two ends.

This clone appeared once. The genes are TRBV27 and TRBJ1-1; D unresolved. The CDR3 is made up of 13 amino acids. Germline CDR1 is MNHEY and CDR2 is SMNVEV (reference sequence). With 3 bases removed from V and 3 bases from J, the gap between germline ends came to 8 bases. The CDR3 spells CASSFRDDTEAFF. The CDR3 DNA reads as TGTGCCAGCAGTTTTCGGGATGACACTGAAGCTTTCTTT.

The gene calls are TRBV28 and TRBJ2-7; maybe TRBD1 (5 bases). CDR3 length equals 13 residues. The germline gives CDR1 MDHEN, CDR2 SYDVKM. V was cut by 6 bases and J by 0 bases, with 9 bases left in between. The CDR3 protein is CASSPDSSYEQYF. The CDR3 DNA is TGTGCCAGCAGCCCCGACAGCTCCTACGAGCAGTACTTC.

The CDR3 is CASKRGDRTYEQYF. The CDR3 nucleotides are TGTGCCTCAAAGAGGGGGGACAGGACCTACGAGCAGTACTTC. The chain couples TRBV2 to TRBJ2-7; 8 nucleotides agree with TRBD1. This CDR3 has 14 residues. The germline gives CDR1 SNHLY, CDR2 FYNNEI. Trimming cost V 11 bases and J 2 bases; bases outside gene matches: 11.